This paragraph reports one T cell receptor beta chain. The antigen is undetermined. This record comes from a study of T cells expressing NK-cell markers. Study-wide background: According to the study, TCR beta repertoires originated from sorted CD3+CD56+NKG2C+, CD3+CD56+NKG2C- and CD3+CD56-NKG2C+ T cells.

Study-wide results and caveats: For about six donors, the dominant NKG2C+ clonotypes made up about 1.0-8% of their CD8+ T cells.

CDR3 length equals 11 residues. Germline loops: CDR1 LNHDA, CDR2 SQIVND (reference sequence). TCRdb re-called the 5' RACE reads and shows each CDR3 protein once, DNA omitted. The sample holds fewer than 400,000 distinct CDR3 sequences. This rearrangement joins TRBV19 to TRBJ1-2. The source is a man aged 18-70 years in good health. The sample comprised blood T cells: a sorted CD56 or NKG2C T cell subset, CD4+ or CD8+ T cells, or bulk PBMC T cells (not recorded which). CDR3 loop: CASIGVRGYTF. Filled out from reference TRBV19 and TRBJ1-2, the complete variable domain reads DGGITQSPKYLFRKEGQNVTLSCEQNLNHDAMYWYRQDPGQGLRLIYYSQIVNDFQKGDIAEGYSVSREKKESFPLTVTSAQKNPTAFYLCASIGVRGYTFGSGTRLTVV.